This is a list of T cell receptor beta chains from one sample in a study of shared clonotypes between healthy human individuals. The assay was immunoSEQ multiplex PCR, and TCRdb's table has in-frame clones only and misses some. The sample holds around 1.1 million clones; approximately 77% are singletons and the top ten take approximately 0.95%. Sequencing used memory CD4+ T cells from PBMCs. The receptors here all came from a man younger than 30 in good health. Some clones in this sample may be carry-over from other donors' samples. Both conserved end residues are part of each CDR3. The order of the fields is D gene, V gene, J gene, CDR3 protein. A D gene is named only where the DNA matches it firmly.

D gene: -; V gene: TRBV27; J gene: TRBJ1-2; CDR3 protein: CASSPTGAGYGYTF
D gene: -; V gene: TRBV9; J gene: TRBJ2-3; CDR3 protein: CASSVGLADTDTQYF
D gene: -; V gene: TRBV28; J gene: TRBJ1-3; CDR3 protein: CASSLWQHSGNTIYF
D gene: TRBD1; V gene: TRBV14; J gene: TRBJ2-7; CDR3 protein: CASSHLTMDRGEQYF
D gene: -; V gene: TRBV2; J gene: TRBJ1-2; CDR3 protein: CASHLIRDTGYGYTF
D gene: -; V gene: TRBV5-1; J gene: TRBJ2-5; CDR3 protein: CASSFLGHQETQYF
D gene: TRBD1; V gene: TRBV6-1; J gene: TRBJ2-7; CDR3 protein: CASSVEWRETGWNYEQYF
D gene: TRBD1; V gene: TRBV19; J gene: TRBJ1-5; CDR3 protein: CASSIYGTGGRQPQHF
D gene: -; V gene: TRBV5-6; J gene: TRBJ2-7; CDR3 protein: CASSLPTSYEQYF
D gene: TRBD2; V gene: TRBV9; J gene: TRBJ2-3; CDR3 protein: CASTKRELGFSTDTQYF
D gene: -; V gene: TRBV4-2; J gene: TRBJ1-2; CDR3 protein: CASSQEIEGPYGYTF
D gene: -; V gene: TRBV4-1; J gene: TRBJ2-7; CDR3 protein: CASSQNEGLGYEQYF
D gene: -; V gene: TRBV29-1; J gene: TRBJ1-1; CDR3 protein: CSVRKPLNTEAFF
D gene: -; V gene: TRBV18; J gene: TRBJ2-3; CDR3 protein: CASSPTMGLDTQYF
D gene: -; V gene: TRBV4-2; J gene: TRBJ2-5; CDR3 protein: CASSQSTRGETQYF
D gene: -; V gene: TRBV5-1; J gene: TRBJ2-2; CDR3 protein: CATADGTGGELFF
D gene: -; V gene: TRBV28; J gene: TRBJ2-2; CDR3 protein: CASGNTGELFF
D gene: -; V gene: TRBV5-1; J gene: TRBJ2-5; CDR3 protein: CASSLTAVRETQYF
D gene: -; V gene: TRBV11-2; J gene: TRBJ2-1; CDR3 protein: CASSLDPAPQAEQFF
D gene: TRBD2; V gene: TRBV5-6; J gene: TRBJ2-5; CDR3 protein: CASSPLREGGETQYF
D gene: TRBD1; V gene: TRBV5-4; J gene: TRBJ2-2; CDR3 protein: CASSLGFGTGSNTGELFF
D gene: TRBD2; V gene: TRBV7-6; J gene: TRBJ2-5; CDR3 protein: CASCYGGSETQYF
D gene: TRBD1; V gene: TRBV5-1; J gene: TRBJ2-5; CDR3 protein: CASSWGTDGETQYF
D gene: -; V gene: TRBV5-1; J gene: TRBJ1-5; CDR3 protein: CASSLDRGNQPQHF
D gene: TRBD1; V gene: TRBV6-5; J gene: TRBJ2-2; CDR3 protein: CASTPDRASGELFF
D gene: -; V gene: TRBV7-3; J gene: TRBJ2-1; CDR3 protein: CASSVLGGARREQFF
D gene: -; V gene: TRBV5-1; J gene: TRBJ1-3; CDR3 protein: CASSLETSGNTIYF
D gene: -; V gene: TRBV15; J gene: TRBJ1-1; CDR3 protein: CATSRQGRNTEAFF
D gene: TRBD2; V gene: TRBV6-1; J gene: TRBJ2-7; CDR3 protein: CASSGRGGYEQYF
D gene: -; V gene: TRBV2; J gene: TRBJ2-7; CDR3 protein: CASSAGAGATAYEQYF
D gene: -; V gene: TRBV28; J gene: TRBJ2-2; CDR3 protein: CASSLVGTGELFF
D gene: -; V gene: TRBV28; J gene: TRBJ2-7; CDR3 protein: CASSLAGDASYEQYF
D gene: -; V gene: TRBV29-1; J gene: TRBJ2-5; CDR3 protein: CSVAGMYQETQYF
D gene: -; V gene: TRBV23-1; J gene: TRBJ2-5; CDR3 protein: CARDWETQYF
D gene: -; V gene: TRBV5-1; J gene: TRBJ2-7; CDR3 protein: CASSLEHQEQYF
D gene: -; V gene: TRBV4-3; J gene: TRBJ2-2; CDR3 protein: CASSQVSQGNTGELFF
D gene: -; V gene: TRBV7-2; J gene: TRBJ2-7; CDR3 protein: CASSSGGPGLYSYEQYF
D gene: TRBD2; V gene: TRBV27; J gene: TRBJ2-2; CDR3 protein: CASRPLAGAVTGELFF
D gene: -; V gene: TRBV10-2; J gene: TRBJ2-5; CDR3 protein: CASSRSTGRETQYF
D gene: -; V gene: TRBV29-1; J gene: TRBJ2-6; CDR3 protein: CSTYYSGANVLTF
D gene: -; V gene: TRBV10-3; J gene: TRBJ1-6; CDR3 protein: CAISDHAFTGYSPLHF
D gene: -; V gene: TRBV5-4; J gene: TRBJ2-7; CDR3 protein: CARDVAGYEQYF